This is a list of T cell receptor beta chains from one sample in a study of shared clonotypes between healthy human individuals. TCRdb's copy holds only in-frame clones and misses some; the assay was immunoSEQ multiplex PCR. The repertoire holds roughly 2.1 million clones, with 85% to 95% as singletons. Sequences were obtained from naive CD8+ T cells from PBMCs. These receptors all stem from a man aged 18 to 29 in good health. Some clones in this sample may be carry-over from other donors' samples. The CDR3 runs from the conserved cysteine through the conserved F or W. D genes are given only for firm matches. A clone size is listed for some rows: how often the clone was seen (once, few, many), or a class if it is expanded.

DNA: TGTGCCAGCAGCTATGAGGCCCCTACTAGCGGGAGCGAGACCCAGTACTTC; CDR3: CASSYEAPTSGSETQYF; size: -; J: TRBJ2-5; V: TRBV7-6; D: TRBD2
DNA: TGCAGCGTTGCCTCCTCGGGAAACACCATATATTTT; CDR3: CSVASSGNTIYF; size: few; J: TRBJ1-3; V: TRBV29-1; D: -
DNA: TGCGCCAGCAGCTTGGGGAGCACAGATACGCAGTATTTT; CDR3: CASSLGSTDTQYF; size: -; J: TRBJ2-3; V: TRBV5-1; D: -
DNA: TGTGCCAGCAGCTCCACCCCGGGACGGCTTAACTATGGCTACACCTTC; CDR3: CASSSTPGRLNYGYTF; size: -; J: TRBJ1-2; V: TRBV13; D: -
DNA: TGCGCCAGCAGCCAAGAGCAGGATGTCTGGGGGAACACTGAAGCTTTCTTT; CDR3: CASSQEQDVWGNTEAFF; size: -; J: TRBJ1-1; V: TRBV4-1; D: -
DNA: TGCGCCAGCAGATTCGGGAGGACCAACTCCTACAATGAGCAGTTCTTC; CDR3: CASRFGRTNSYNEQFF; size: -; J: TRBJ2-1; V: TRBV10-1; D: TRBD2
DNA: TGTGCCAGCAGTACCCGGGGACAGCCACTACTAGGAGGCTACACCTTC; CDR3: CASSTRGQPLLGGYTF; size: -; J: TRBJ1-2; V: TRBV27; D: TRBD1
DNA: TGTGCCAGCAGTTACGTGGGTCACAACACCGGGGAGCTGTTTTTT; CDR3: CASSYVGHNTGELFF; size: -; J: TRBJ2-2; V: TRBV6-5; D: -
DNA: TGTGCCAGCAGCCTCGGACAGGGGGGTCCCTACGAGCAGTACTTC; CDR3: CASSLGQGGPYEQYF; size: -; J: TRBJ2-7; V: TRBV5-6; D: TRBD1
DNA: TGTGCCAGCAGCGGGATGTATGGCTACACCTTC; CDR3: CASSGMYGYTF; size: few; J: TRBJ1-2; V: TRBV9; D: -
DNA: TGTGCCAGCGGATACAATGAGCAGTTCTTC; CDR3: CASGYNEQFF; size: -; J: TRBJ2-1; V: TRBV7-9; D: -
DNA: TGTGCCAGCAGCTCGAAGACTAGCGCAAACCCTGCCGGGGAGCTGTTTTTT; CDR3: CASSSKTSANPAGELFF; size: -; J: TRBJ2-2; V: TRBV5-4; D: TRBD2
DNA: TGTGCCAGCAGTCCCAGTCCCCCGAAGGGAAACACTGAAGCTTTCTTT; CDR3: CASSPSPPKGNTEAFF; size: -; J: TRBJ1-1; V: TRBV27; D: -
DNA: TGCGCCAGCAGCGTAGGGACAGGTGGAGCCTATGGCTACACCTTC; CDR3: CASSVGTGGAYGYTF; size: few; J: TRBJ1-2; V: TRBV5-1; D: TRBD1
DNA: TGTGCCAGTAACCCGGGACAGCTAAATCAGCCCCAGCATTTT; CDR3: CASNPGQLNQPQHF; size: -; J: TRBJ1-5; V: TRBV19; D: TRBD1
DNA: TGTGCCAGCAGCTCCCCCCCCCAGGGAGCCGGGGAGCTGTTTTTT; CDR3: CASSSPPQGAGELFF; size: -; J: TRBJ2-2; V: TRBV11-2; D: -
DNA: TGTGCCAGCAGCTTATTCCCCAATGAGCAGTTCTTC; CDR3: CASSLFPNEQFF; size: -; J: TRBJ2-1; V: TRBV13; D: -
DNA: TGTGCCACCAGCTCCGGGACAGGGATCTTATTTTCCGATCAGCCCCAGCATTTT; CDR3: CATSSGTGILFSDQPQHF; size: -; J: TRBJ1-5; V: TRBV15; D: TRBD1
DNA: TGTGCCAGCAGCTTAGCGCTGGCTAGCTACAATGAGCAGTTCTTC; CDR3: CASSLALASYNEQFF; size: -; J: TRBJ2-1; V: TRBV7-9; D: -
DNA: TGCAGCGTTGGCAGGGGACTCACAGATACGCAGTATTTT; CDR3: CSVGRGLTDTQYF; size: -; J: TRBJ2-3; V: TRBV29-1; D: -
DNA: TGTGCCACCAGCAGGGGGGCCTTAAATGAAAAACTGTTTTTT; CDR3: CATSRGALNEKLFF; size: -; J: TRBJ1-4; V: TRBV15; D: -
DNA: TGCGCCAGCAGCCAAGACAGCTCGGGAGGAAACACCATATATTTT; CDR3: CASSQDSSGGNTIYF; size: -; J: TRBJ1-3; V: TRBV4-3; D: -
DNA: TGTGCCATCAGTGAGTCGTGGGTTAGCCAAGGCAATCAGCCCCAGCATTTT; CDR3: CAISESWVSQGNQPQHF; size: -; J: TRBJ1-5; V: TRBV10-3; D: -
DNA: TGTGCCAGCGCCGAGAGGCGGGATCTAGTCAATGAGCAGTTCTTC; CDR3: CASAERRDLVNEQFF; size: -; J: TRBJ2-1; V: TRBV7-9; D: -
DNA: TGTGCCAGCAGTTTAGAGGGGCAGGGTCCAATAATGTACAATGAGCAGTTCTTC; CDR3: CASSLEGQGPIMYNEQFF; size: -; J: TRBJ2-1; V: TRBV28; D: -
DNA: TGTGCCAGTAGTATTGGGCACTCCTACAATGAGCAGTTCTTC; CDR3: CASSIGHSYNEQFF; size: -; J: TRBJ2-1; V: TRBV19; D: -
DNA: TGTGCCAGCAGTTTCATCTCCCTCAGGAACACTGAAGCTTTCTTT; CDR3: CASSFISLRNTEAFF; size: -; J: TRBJ1-1; V: TRBV27; D: -
DNA: TGTGCCAGCAGTCCCTCACCTAGCAATGAGCAGTTCTTC; CDR3: CASSPSPSNEQFF; size: once; J: TRBJ2-1; V: TRBV28; D: -
DNA: TGTGCCAGTAGCATGGAGGCCTTATCCGCCGAGCAGTACTTC; CDR3: CASSMEALSAEQYF; size: -; J: TRBJ2-7; V: TRBV19; D: -
DNA: TGTGCCAGCAGCTTAGATCTTTGGCCAGGGGATCAGTCGGAAGAGACCCAGTACTTC; CDR3: CASSLDLWPGDQSEETQYF; size: -; J: TRBJ2-5; V: TRBV7-8; D: -
DNA: TGTGCCAGCAGCCCCCCAGGGGTGGCGGGAAACACCATATATTTT; CDR3: CASSPPGVAGNTIYF; size: -; J: TRBJ1-3; V: TRBV2; D: -
DNA: TGTGCCAGCAGCCCTTGGGGGACAGTGACAGATACGCAGTATTTT; CDR3: CASSPWGTVTDTQYF; size: -; J: TRBJ2-3; V: TRBV13; D: TRBD1
DNA: TGTGCCAGCAGTGCCCCCAGGGGATACCTTAACTATGGCTACACCTTC; CDR3: CASSAPRGYLNYGYTF; size: -; J: TRBJ1-2; V: TRBV25-1; D: -
DNA: TGTGCCAGCAGCCAAACACAGATAGCTAACATGGGCTACACCTTC; CDR3: CASSQTQIANMGYTF; size: -; J: TRBJ1-2; V: TRBV7-6; D: -
DNA: TGTGCCGGAAGGGTAGACTATGGCTACACCTTC; CDR3: CAGRVDYGYTF; size: -; J: TRBJ1-2; V: TRBV2; D: -
DNA: TGTGCCAGCAGCCAAGGGATGGGACAGCCCCAGCATTTT; CDR3: CASSQGMGQPQHF; size: -; J: TRBJ1-5; V: TRBV4-2; D: -
DNA: TGTGCCAGCAGCGTTGACCGCTGGACAGGGGCCAACTATGGCTACACCTTC; CDR3: CASSVDRWTGANYGYTF; size: -; J: TRBJ1-2; V: TRBV9; D: TRBD1
DNA: TGCGCCAGCAGCTTGGACAGTCCTCGCTCCTACGAGCAGTACTTC; CDR3: CASSLDSPRSYEQYF; size: -; J: TRBJ2-7; V: TRBV4-1; D: -
DNA: TGTGCCAGCAGTCGACAGGGAGGCGGCACTGAAGCTTTCTTT; CDR3: CASSRQGGGTEAFF; size: -; J: TRBJ1-1; V: TRBV9; D: TRBD1
DNA: TGTGCCAGCAGGGGACAGGGAGGAGGAAACACCATATATTTT; CDR3: CASRGQGGGNTIYF; size: -; J: TRBJ1-3; V: TRBV13; D: TRBD1
DNA: TGTGCCAGTACTCCCTTCCCCTCAGCGGGGCCACAAGAGACCCAGTACTTC; CDR3: CASTPFPSAGPQETQYF; size: once; J: TRBJ2-5; V: TRBV19; D: TRBD2
DNA: TGTGCCAGCAGGGGAGGGGGCAATGAGCAGTTCTTC; CDR3: CASRGGGNEQFF; size: few; J: TRBJ2-1; V: TRBV9; D: -
DNA: TGTGCCAGCAGACCGGGACAGTTCACAGATACGCAGTATTTT; CDR3: CASRPGQFTDTQYF; size: -; J: TRBJ2-3; V: TRBV28; D: TRBD1
DNA: TGTGCCAGCAGCGTAGCCGGGGGTGCCGGGGAGCTGTTTTTT; CDR3: CASSVAGGAGELFF; size: -; J: TRBJ2-2; V: TRBV9; D: -
DNA: TGTGCCAGAAGAGGGGGTCCTAGTATCACAGATACGCAGTATTTT; CDR3: CARRGGPSITDTQYF; size: -; J: TRBJ2-3; V: TRBV25-1; D: -
DNA: TGTGCCTGGAGTGTAAGGGCTCCCCTTCAAGAGACCCAGTACTTC; CDR3: CAWSVRAPLQETQYF; size: -; J: TRBJ2-5; V: TRBV30; D: -
DNA: TGTGCCAGCGGGGGACAGGGGACAAACATTCAGTACTTC; CDR3: CASGGQGTNIQYF; size: -; J: TRBJ2-4; V: TRBV2; D: TRBD1
DNA: TGTGCCAGCAGTGAAGCACATGTGCAACCGAACACTGAAGCTTTCTTT; CDR3: CASSEAHVQPNTEAFF; size: -; J: TRBJ1-1; V: TRBV6-1; D: -
DNA: TGTGCCCCCCGGGAGTACACCGGGGAGCTGTTTTTT; CDR3: CAPREYTGELFF; size: -; J: TRBJ2-2; V: TRBV2; D: -
DNA: TGTGCCAGCACTGCGACTACTTACGAGCAGTACTTC; CDR3: CASTATTYEQYF; size: -; J: TRBJ2-7; V: TRBV25-1; D: -
DNA: TGTGCCAGCAGTTTAGGGCTGGGGGGTTACACTGAAGCTTTCTTT; CDR3: CASSLGLGGYTEAFF; size: -; J: TRBJ1-1; V: TRBV28; D: -
DNA: TGTGCCAGCAGCGCAACAGGGGGCGCCTCCGCCGGGGAGCTGTTTTTT; CDR3: CASSATGGASAGELFF; size: -; J: TRBJ2-2; V: TRBV9; D: TRBD1